This T cell receptor beta chain was sequenced in a study of blood T cells in healthy people across ages. A second PCR of 7 to 11 cycles used a sample-barcoded 5' primer and a J-beta primer mix. TCRdb processed the 5' RACE reads anew with MiXCR; each CDR3 protein has one entry. The data hold about 1.5 million distinct CDR3 sequences, with roughly 43% observed a single time. Whole-study findings and limits: Nothing was known about donor CMV status, and this possibly confounded expanded clonotype changes.

The V gene's germline CDR1 is SGHTA and CDR2 FQGNSA. The CDR3 is 12 residues long. V lost 5 bases to trimming and J lost 0 bases, with 5 bases between them. Concerning this clonotype itself: As yet, its antigen is unknown.

Total RNA extraction produced at least 5 micrograms (per sample) for the study. The clonotype comes from a woman aged 18-30 years in good health. Material for sequencing was blood. The gene calls are TRBV7-2 and TRBJ2-7; D ambiguous. This chain's CDR3 is CTSSPSSYEQYF. The CDR3, as DNA: TGTACCAGCAGCCCAAGCTCCTACGAGCAGTACTTC.